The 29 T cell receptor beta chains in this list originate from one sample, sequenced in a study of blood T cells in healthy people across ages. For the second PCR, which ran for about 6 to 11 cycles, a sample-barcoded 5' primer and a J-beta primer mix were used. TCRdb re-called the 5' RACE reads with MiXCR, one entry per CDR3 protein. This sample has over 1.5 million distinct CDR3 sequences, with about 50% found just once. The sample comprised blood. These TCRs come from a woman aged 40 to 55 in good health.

The CDR3 region is CASSLHSTNEKLFF. As DNA, the CDR3 is TGTGCCAGCAGCTTACACTCAACTAATGAAAAACTGTTTTTT. The chain is built from TRBV7-9 and TRBJ1-4; D is undetermined. The CDR3 contains 14 residues. Deletions cut 2 bases from V and 0 bases from J, with 4 bases between. Germline CDR1 reads SEHNR; CDR2 reads FQNEAQ (reference sequence).

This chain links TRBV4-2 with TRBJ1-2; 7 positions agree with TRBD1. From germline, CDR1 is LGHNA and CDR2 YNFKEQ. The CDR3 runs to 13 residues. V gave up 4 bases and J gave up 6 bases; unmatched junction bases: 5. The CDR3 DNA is TGTGCCAGCAGCCGAGACAGGGAAAATGGCTACACCTTC. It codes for CASSRDRENGYTF.

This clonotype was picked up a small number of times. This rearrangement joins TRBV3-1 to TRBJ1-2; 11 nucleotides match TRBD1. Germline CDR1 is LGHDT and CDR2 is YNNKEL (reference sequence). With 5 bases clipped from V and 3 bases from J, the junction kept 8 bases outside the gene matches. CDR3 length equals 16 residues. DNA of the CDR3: TGTGCCAGCAGCTGGGGATTGGACAGGGGGCACTATGGCTACACCTTC. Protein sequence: CASSWGLDRGHYGYTF.

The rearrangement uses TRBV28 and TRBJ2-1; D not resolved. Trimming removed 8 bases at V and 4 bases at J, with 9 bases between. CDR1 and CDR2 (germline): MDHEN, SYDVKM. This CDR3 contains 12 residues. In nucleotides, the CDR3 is TGTGCCAGCCATGAAGGTTACAATGAGCAGTTCTTC. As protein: CASHEGYNEQFF.

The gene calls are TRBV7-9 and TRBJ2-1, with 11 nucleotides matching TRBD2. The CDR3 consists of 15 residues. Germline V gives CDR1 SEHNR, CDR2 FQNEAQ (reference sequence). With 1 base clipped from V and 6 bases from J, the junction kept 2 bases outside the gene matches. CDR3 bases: TGTGCCAGCAGCTTAGAAGGGACTAGCGGCAATGAGCAGTTCTTC. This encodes CASSLEGTSGNEQFF. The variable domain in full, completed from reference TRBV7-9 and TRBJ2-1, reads DTGVSQNPRHKITKRGQNVTFRCDPISEHNRLYWYRQTLGQGPEFLTYFQNEAQLEKSRLLSDRFSAERPKGSFSTLEIQRTEQGDSAMYLCASSLEGTSGNEQFFGPGTRLTVL.

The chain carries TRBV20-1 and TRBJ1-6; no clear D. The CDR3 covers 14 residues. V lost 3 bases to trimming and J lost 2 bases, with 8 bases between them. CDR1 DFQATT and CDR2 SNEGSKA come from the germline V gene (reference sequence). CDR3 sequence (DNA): TGCAGTGCTAGCGAGGGAGCCTATAATTCACCCCTCCACTTT. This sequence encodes CSASEGAYNSPLHF.

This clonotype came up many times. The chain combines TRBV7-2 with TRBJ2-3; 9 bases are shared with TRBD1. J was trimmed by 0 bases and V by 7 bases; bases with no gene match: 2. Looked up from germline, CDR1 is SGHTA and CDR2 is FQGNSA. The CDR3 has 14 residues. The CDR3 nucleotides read TGTGCCAGCACGGGACAGGGAAGCACAGATACGCAGTATTTT. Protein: CASTGQGSTDTQYF.

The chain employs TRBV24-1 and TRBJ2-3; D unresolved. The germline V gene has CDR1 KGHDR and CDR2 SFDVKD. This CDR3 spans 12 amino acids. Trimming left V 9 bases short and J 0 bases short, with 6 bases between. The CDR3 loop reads CATAASTDTQYF. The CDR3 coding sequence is TGTGCCACCGCGGCTAGCACAGATACGCAGTATTTT.

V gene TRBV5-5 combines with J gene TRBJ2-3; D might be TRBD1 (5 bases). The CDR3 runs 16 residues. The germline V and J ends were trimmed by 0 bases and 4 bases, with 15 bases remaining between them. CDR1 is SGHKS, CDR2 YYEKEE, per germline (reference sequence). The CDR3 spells CASSLGLVARADTQYF. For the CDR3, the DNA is TGTGCCAGCAGCTTGGGTCTTGTCGCCAGGGCAGATACGCAGTATTTT.

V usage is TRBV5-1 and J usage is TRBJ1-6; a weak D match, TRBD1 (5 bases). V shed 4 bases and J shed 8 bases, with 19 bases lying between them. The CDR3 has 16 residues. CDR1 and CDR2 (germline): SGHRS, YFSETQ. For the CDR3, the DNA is TGCGCCAGCAGCATTGAAGACAGTAGTTTAGATTCACCCCTCCACTTT. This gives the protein CASSIEDSSLDSPLHF.

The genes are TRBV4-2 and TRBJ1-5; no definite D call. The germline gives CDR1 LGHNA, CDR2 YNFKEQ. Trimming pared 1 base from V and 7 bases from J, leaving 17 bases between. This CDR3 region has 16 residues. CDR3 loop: CASSQGSPASAQPQHF. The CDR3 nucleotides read TGTGCCAGCAGCCAAGGTTCTCCCGCATCCGCACAGCCCCAGCATTTT.

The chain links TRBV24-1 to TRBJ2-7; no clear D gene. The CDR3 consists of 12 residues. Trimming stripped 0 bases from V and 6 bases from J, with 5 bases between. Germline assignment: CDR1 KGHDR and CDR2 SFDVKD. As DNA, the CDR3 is TGTGCCACCAGTGATTTGAACGGCGAGCAGTACTTC. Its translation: CATSDLNGEQYF.

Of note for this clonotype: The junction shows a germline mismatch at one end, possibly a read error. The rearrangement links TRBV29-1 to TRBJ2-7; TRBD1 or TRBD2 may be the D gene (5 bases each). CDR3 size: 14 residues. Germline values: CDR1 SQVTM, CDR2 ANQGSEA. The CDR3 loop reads CSVEEGTFSREQYF. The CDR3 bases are TGCAGTGTTGAAGAGGGGACCTTCTCGCGAGAGCAGTACTTC.

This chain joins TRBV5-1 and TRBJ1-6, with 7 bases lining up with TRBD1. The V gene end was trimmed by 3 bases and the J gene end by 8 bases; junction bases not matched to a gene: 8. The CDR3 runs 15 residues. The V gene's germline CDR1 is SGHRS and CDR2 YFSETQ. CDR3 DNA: TGCGCCAGCAGCTCCGGGACAGTTCATGATTCACCCCTCCACTTT. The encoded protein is CASSSGTVHDSPLHF. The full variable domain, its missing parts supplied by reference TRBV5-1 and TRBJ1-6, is KAGVTQTPRYLIKTRGQQVTLSCSPISGHRSVSWYQQTPGQGLQFLFEYFSETQRNKGNFPGRFSGRQFSNSRSEMNVSTLELGDSALYLCASSSGTVHDSPLHFGNGTRLTVT.

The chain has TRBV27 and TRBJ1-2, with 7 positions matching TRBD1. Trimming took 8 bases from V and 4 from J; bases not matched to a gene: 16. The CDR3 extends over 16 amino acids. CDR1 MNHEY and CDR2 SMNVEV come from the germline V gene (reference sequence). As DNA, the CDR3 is TGTGCCAGCGGACCCGGGACAGCCATCCAATTCTATGGCTACACCTTC. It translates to CASGPGTAIQFYGYTF.

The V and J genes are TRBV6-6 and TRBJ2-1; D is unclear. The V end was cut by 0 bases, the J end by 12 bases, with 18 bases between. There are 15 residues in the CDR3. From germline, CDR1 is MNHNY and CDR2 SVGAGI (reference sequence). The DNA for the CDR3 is TGTGCCAGCAGTTACTCGTCCCATGGGCCCACCGGGCAGTTCTTC. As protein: CASSYSSHGPTGQFF.

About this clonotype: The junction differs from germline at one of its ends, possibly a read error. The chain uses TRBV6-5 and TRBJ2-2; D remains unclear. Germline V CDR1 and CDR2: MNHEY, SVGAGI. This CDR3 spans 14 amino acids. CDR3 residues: CASKLTRNAGELFF. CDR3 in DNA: TGTGCCAGCAAGCTAACGAGGAACGCCGGGGAGCTGTTTTTT.

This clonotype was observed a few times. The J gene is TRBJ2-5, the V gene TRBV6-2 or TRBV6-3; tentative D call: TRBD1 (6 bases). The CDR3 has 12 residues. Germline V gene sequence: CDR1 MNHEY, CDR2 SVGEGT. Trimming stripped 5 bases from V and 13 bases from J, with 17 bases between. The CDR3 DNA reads TGTGCCAGCAGTACCATGAACAGGGATAGGTACTTC. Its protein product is CASSTMNRDRYF.

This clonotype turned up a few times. CDR3 loop: CASSRGTGGHTNGYTF. The CDR3 nucleotides are TGTGCCAGCAGTCGCGGGACAGGGGGACATACCAATGGCTACACCTTC. The V gene is TRBV6-6, the J gene TRBJ1-2; TRBD1 matches at 11 bases. Germline CDR1 MNHNY, CDR2 SVGAGI (reference sequence). The CDR3 spans 16 residues. J gave up 6 bases and V 5 bases, and 11 bases lay outside the gene matches.

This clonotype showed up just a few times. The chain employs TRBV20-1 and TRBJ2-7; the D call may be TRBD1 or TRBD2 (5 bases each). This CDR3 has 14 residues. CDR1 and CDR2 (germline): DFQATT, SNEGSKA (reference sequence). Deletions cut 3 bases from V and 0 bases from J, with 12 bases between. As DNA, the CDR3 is TGCAGTGCTAGTCGGGGCGGTTACTCCTACGAGCAGTACTTC. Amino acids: CSASRGGYSYEQYF.

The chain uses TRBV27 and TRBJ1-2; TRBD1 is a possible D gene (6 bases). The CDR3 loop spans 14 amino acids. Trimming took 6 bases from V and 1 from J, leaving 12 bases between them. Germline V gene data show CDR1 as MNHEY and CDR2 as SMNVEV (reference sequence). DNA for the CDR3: TGTGCCAGCAGACGTCAGGGGTTTAACTATGGCTACACCTTC. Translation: CASRRQGFNYGYTF.

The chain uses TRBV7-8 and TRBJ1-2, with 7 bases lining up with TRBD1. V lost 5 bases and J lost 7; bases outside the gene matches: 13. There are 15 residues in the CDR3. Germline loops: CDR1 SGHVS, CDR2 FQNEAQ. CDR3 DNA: TGTGCCAGCAGCCTAGAGACAGGGCCTGGCTCTGGCTACACCTTC. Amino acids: CASSLETGPGSGYTF.

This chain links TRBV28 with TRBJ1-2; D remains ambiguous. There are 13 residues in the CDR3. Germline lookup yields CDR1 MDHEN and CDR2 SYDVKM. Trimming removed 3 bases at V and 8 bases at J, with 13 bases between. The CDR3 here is CASSFQAVGGYTF. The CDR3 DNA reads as TGTGCCAGCAGTTTCCAGGCAGTCGGCGGCTACACCTTC.

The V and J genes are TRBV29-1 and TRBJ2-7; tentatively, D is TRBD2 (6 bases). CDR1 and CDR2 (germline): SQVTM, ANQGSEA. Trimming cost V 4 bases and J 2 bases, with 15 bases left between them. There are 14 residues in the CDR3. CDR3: CSVAVGRIPYEQYF. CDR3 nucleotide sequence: TGCAGCGTTGCCGTAGGGAGGATCCCCTACGAGCAGTACTTC.

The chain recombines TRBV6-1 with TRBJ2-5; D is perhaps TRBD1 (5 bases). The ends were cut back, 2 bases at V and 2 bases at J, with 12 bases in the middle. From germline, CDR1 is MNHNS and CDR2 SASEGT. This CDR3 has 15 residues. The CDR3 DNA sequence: TGTGCCAGCAGTGAAAGGCGCCAGGGTCAAGAGACCCAGTACTTC. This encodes CASSERRQGQETQYF.

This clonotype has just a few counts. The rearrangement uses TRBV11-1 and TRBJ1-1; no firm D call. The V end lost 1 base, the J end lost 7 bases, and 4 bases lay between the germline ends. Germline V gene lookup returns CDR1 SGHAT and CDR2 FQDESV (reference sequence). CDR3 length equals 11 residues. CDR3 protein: CASSLDGEAFF. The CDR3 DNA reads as TGTGCCAGCAGCTTAGATGGTGAAGCTTTCTTT.

The CDR3 here is CTSSSVGEARYGYTF. As DNA, the CDR3 is TGTACCAGCAGCTCAGTAGGTGAGGCCCGGTATGGCTACACCTTC. This rearrangement joins TRBV7-2 to TRBJ1-2, with D uncertain. CDR3 length: 15 amino acids. Trimming left V 4 bases short and J 5 bases short, with 17 bases between. CDR1 is SGHTA, CDR2 FQGNSA, per germline.

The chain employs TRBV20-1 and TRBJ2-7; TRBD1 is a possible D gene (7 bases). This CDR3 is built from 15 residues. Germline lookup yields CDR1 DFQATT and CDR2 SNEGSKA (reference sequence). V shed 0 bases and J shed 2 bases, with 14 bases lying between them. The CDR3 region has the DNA TGCAGTGCTAGAGATTGGAGGGGGCAGGCCTACGAGCAGTACTTC. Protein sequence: CSARDWRGQAYEQYF.

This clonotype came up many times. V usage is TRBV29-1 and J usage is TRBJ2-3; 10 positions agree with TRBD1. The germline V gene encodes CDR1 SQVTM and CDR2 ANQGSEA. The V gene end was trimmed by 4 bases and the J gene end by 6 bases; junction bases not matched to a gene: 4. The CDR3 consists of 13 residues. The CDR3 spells CSVGDRGADTQYF. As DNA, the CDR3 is TGCAGCGTTGGGGACAGGGGAGCGGATACGCAGTATTTT.